The 10 T cell receptor beta chains below all came from one sample that was sequenced in a study of Graves' ophthalmopathy and Graves' hyperthyroidism. The study amplified TCR beta CDR3 regions using RNA transcripts. RT-PCR was first run with HTBI primers, then multiplex PCR in a second round. TCRdb itself ran the multiplex PCR reads through MiXCR, one entry per CDR3 protein. This table has about 39,000 distinct CDR3 sequences, approximately 50% appearing once. The sample taken for sequencing was peripheral blood. Receptors were obtained from an adult woman with stable Graves' hyperthyroidism.

This clonotype was seen ten or more times. The chain joins TRBV9 to TRBJ2-7, with D unclear. The germline V gene has CDR1 SGDLS and CDR2 YYNGEE. The CDR3 runs to 15 residues. Trimming took off 0 bases at V and 0 bases at J, with 10 bases between the two ends. CDR3 in amino acids: CASSVGGTPSYEQYF. Written as DNA, the CDR3 is TGTGCCAGCAGCGTAGGTGGCACCCCCTCCTACGAGCAGTACTTC. Full variable domain (remainder filled in from reference TRBV9 and TRBJ2-7): DSGVTQTPKHLITATGQRVTLRCSPRSGDLSVYWYQQSLDQGLQFLIQYYNGEERAKGNILERFSAQQFPDLHSELNLSSLELGDSALYFCASSVGGTPSYEQYFGPGTRLTVT.

The J gene is TRBJ1-5, the V gene TRBV10-2; possible D gene TRBD1, 6 bases. Germline V gene sequence: CDR1 WSHSY, CDR2 SAAADI. This CDR3 spans 13 amino acids. The V end was cut by 6 bases, the J end by 4 bases, with 10 bases between. This CDR3 is CASRGRGNQPQHF. The CDR3 nucleotides read TGCGCCAGCAGGGGAAGGGGGAATCAGCCCCAGCATTTT.

V and J are TRBV7-8 and TRBJ2-7; TRBD1 or TRBD2 may be the D gene (6 bases each). The CDR3 extends over 15 amino acids. Germline V CDR1 and CDR2: SGHVS, FQNEAQ. The germline V and J ends were trimmed by 1 base and 2 bases, with 12 bases remaining between them. In DNA form, the CDR3 reads TGTGCCAGCAGCTTAGGGGTGGGGGGCCCCTACGAGCAGTACTTC. Protein product: CASSLGVGGPYEQYF.

V gene TRBV20-1 combines with J gene TRBJ2-5; TRBD2 matches 15 bases. Trimming took 5 bases from V and 4 from J; bases not matched to a gene: 2. This CDR3 is 14 amino acids long. Germline-derived CDR1 and CDR2 are DFQATT and SNEGSKA (reference sequence). The CDR3: CSAWTSGRAETQYF. As DNA, the CDR3 is TGCAGTGCTTGGACTAGCGGGAGGGCAGAGACCCAGTACTTC.

On this clonotype: Since no conserved phenylalanine or tryptophan closes the CDR3, a read error is the likely cause. The DNA is omitted, as the CDR3 cannot be located on it reliably, and the CDR3 follows TCRdb's listing. J is TRBJ1-4 and V is TRBV19. Germline CDR1 LNHDA, CDR2 SQIVND (reference sequence). A total of 10 residues make up the CDR3, ends included. CDR3 protein: CASSIGPAIY.

Of note for this clonotype: One junction end disagrees with the germline gene, perhaps due to a read error. This chain links TRBV12-3 or TRBV12-4 with TRBJ1-2; 9 positions match TRBD1. The CDR3 spans 14 residues. The CDR3: CAGSRGTGRYGYTF. The DNA of the CDR3 is TGTGCCGGCAGCCGGGGGACAGGGAGGTATGGCTACACCTTC.

This clonotype was picked up many times. The chain has TRBV4-1 and TRBJ1-5; tentative D call: TRBD1 (5 bases). The CDR3 is made up of 14 amino acids. The germline V gene encodes CDR1 MGHRA and CDR2 YSYEKL. Trimming removed 3 bases from V and 4 bases from J, with 10 bases in between. In DNA form, the CDR3 reads TGCGCCAGCAGCCACCCTCAGGGTAATCAGCCCCAGCATTTT. Residues: CASSHPQGNQPQHF.

Notes on this clonotype: At one of its ends the junction is not consistent with the germline gene, which may arise from a read error. V gene TRBV5-1 combines with J gene TRBJ2-7; 11 positions agree with TRBD2. The CDR3 spans 13 residues. The germline CDR1 and CDR2 sequences are SGHRS and YFSETQ. In DNA form, the CDR3 reads TGTGCCAGCAGCGGACTAGCGGGCTACGAGCAGTACTTC. Protein sequence: CASSGLAGYEQYF.

The chain employs TRBV9 and TRBJ1-1; the match to TRBD1 covers 7 bases. V shed 3 bases and J 0 bases; nucleotides not matched to a gene: 5. CDR1 is SGDLS, CDR2 YYNGEE, per germline. CDR3 length: 15 amino acids. The CDR3 spells CASSASQGMNTEAFF. As DNA, the CDR3 is TGTGCCAGCAGCGCCTCACAGGGGATGAACACTGAAGCTTTCTTT.

Worth noting for this clonotype: Germline is not matched at one junction end, which may reflect a read error. The rearrangement joins TRBV2 to TRBJ1-1; TRBD1 might be the D (5 bases). CDR1 is SNHLY and CDR2 is FYNNEI in the germline V gene. The CDR3 has 12 residues. This CDR3 reads CASQGLNTETFF. The DNA of the CDR3 is TGTGCCAGCCAGGGTTTGAACACTGAAACTTTCTTT.